Listed below are T cell receptor beta chains from one sample, sequenced in a study of T cell responses to AZD1222 COVID-19 vaccine. The assay was immunoSEQ multiplex PCR, and TCRdb's table has in-frame clones only and misses some. The top ten hold 6.9% of the sample, which has about 150,000 clones, more than 80% seen once. The input for sequencing was peripheral blood, taken on day 0 of AZD1222 vaccination. These receptors came from an adult in good health. Both conserved end residues are part of each CDR3. D genes are given only for firm matches. Some rows mark clone size as missing; the rest say once, few, many or name a class of expanded clone.

>TRBD1|TRBJ1-1|TRBV3-1/TRBV3-2|-
TGTGCCAGCAGCCCCGGTGGGCAGGGGGTTCGTCGGAACACTGAAGCTTTCTTT
CASSPGGQGVRRNTEAFF
>TRBD1|TRBJ1-1|TRBV10-3|-
TGTGCCATCAGGCCGGGACAGGGGCCTGAAGCTTTCTTT
CAIRPGQGPEAFF
>TRBD2|TRBJ2-5|TRBV5-4|once
TGTGCCAGCAGCCGTGGACTAGCGGGACGAGAGACCCAGTACTTC
CASSRGLAGRETQYF
>-|TRBJ2-1|TRBV6-2/TRBV6-3|-
TGTGCCAGCAGTTACTCCGCTATACATACCAATGAGCAGTTCTTC
CASSYSAIHTNEQFF
>-|TRBJ1-3|TRBV7-9|-
TGTGCCAGCAGCCCCTGGACGGTCTCTGGAAACACCATATATTTT
CASSPWTVSGNTIYF
>-|TRBJ2-1|TRBV29-1|-
TGCAGCGTTGAAGGCGGAGGAGTTGAGCAGTTCTTC
CSVEGGGVEQFF
>-|TRBJ1-4|TRBV28|-
TGTGCCAGCAGTCCGCCACTTACTTTTTATCCTGAAAAACTGTTTTTT
CASSPPLTFYPEKLFF
>TRBD2|TRBJ2-2|TRBV5-6|once
TGTGCCAGCAGCTTGATGAGACTAGCGGGGGGGCGCACCGGGGAGCTGTTTTTT
CASSLMRLAGGRTGELFF
>-|TRBJ1-6|TRBV5-4|once
TGTGCCAGCAGCTTGGGGTCCAGGGTTCATAATTCACCCCTCCACTTT
CASSLGSRVHNSPLHF
>TRBD1|TRBJ1-1|TRBV9|-
TGTGCCAGCAGCGCCCTGGGACAGGGGATGAACACTGAAGCTTTCTTT
CASSALGQGMNTEAFF
>TRBD2|TRBJ2-1|TRBV9|once
TGTGCCAGCAGCGTAGCGGGGGGTCCTTACAATGAGCAGTTCTTC
CASSVAGGPYNEQFF
>-|TRBJ2-7|TRBV3-1/TRBV3-2|-
TGTGCCAGCAGTAGAGCCGGTTCGGGCCGAGGTCTAGTGATGGCCTTACGCGAGCAGTACTTC
CASSRAGSGRGLVMALREQYF
>-|TRBJ1-3|TRBV3-1/TRBV3-2|once
TGTGCCAGCAGCCGACCCCTCCTGGCCTCTGGAAACACCATATATTTT
CASSRPLLASGNTIYF
>-|TRBJ1-3|TRBV5-4|-
TGTGCCAGCAGCTTGGGACACAGATCTGGAAACACCATATATTTT
CASSLGHRSGNTIYF
>-|TRBJ2-2|TRBV29-1|-
TGCAGCTTTCAGGGTAACACCGGGGAGCTGTTTTTT
CSFQGNTGELFF
>-|TRBJ2-1|TRBV3-1/TRBV3-2|-
TGTGCCAGCAGCCAAGATTGGGGTGGCAATGAGCAGTTCTTC
CASSQDWGGNEQFF
>TRBD2|TRBJ2-7|TRBV4-3|-
TGCGCCAGCAGCTCCCAGCGGCGGGGGGACTACGAGCAGTACTTC
CASSSQRRGDYEQYF
>TRBD1|TRBJ2-1|TRBV7-8|-
TGTGCCAGCAGCTTATTAATAGGACAGGGGGCGAAGAATGAGCAGTTCTTC
CASSLLIGQGAKNEQFF
>-|TRBJ2-5|TRBV6-5|once
TGTGCCAGCAGTTACTTCCCCGGGACAAGTGAGACCCAGTACTTC
CASSYFPGTSETQYF
>-|TRBJ2-7|TRBV4-2|-
TGTGCCAGCAGCCAGCTTGACCCCGGGCCAACCTACGAGCAGTACTTC
CASSQLDPGPTYEQYF
>-|TRBJ1-1|TRBV5-1|once
TGCGCCAGCTTCCTTGAGGGGGGGAGCACTGAAGCTTTCTTT
CASFLEGGSTEAFF
>TRBD1|TRBJ1-5|TRBV6-5|-
TGTGCCAGCAACTCAAGACAGGGGAGGTATCAGCCCCAGCATTTT
CASNSRQGRYQPQHF
>-|TRBJ1-3|TRBV19|-
TGTGCCAGTAGTGCCGAGGACGGATACTCTGGAAACACCATATATTTT
CASSAEDGYSGNTIYF
>TRBD2|TRBJ2-1|TRBV28|-
TGTGCCAGCAGTTCTGCCGGAGTTGGGACTAGCGGCCACAATGAGCAGTTCTTC
CASSSAGVGTSGHNEQFF
>-|TRBJ2-5|TRBV20-1|-
TGCAGTGCTAGACAGGGGGAGACCCAGTACTTC
CSARQGETQYF
>-|TRBJ1-3|TRBV14|-
TGTGCCAGCAGCCAAATTGGAAACACCATATATTTT
CASSQIGNTIYF
>TRBD1|TRBJ1-1|TRBV19|-
TGTGCCAGTAGTATCGGGGACAGGGAGAACACTGAAGCTTTCTTT
CASSIGDRENTEAFF
>TRBD2|TRBJ2-6|TRBV19|few
TGTGCCAGTAGTATAGACGGGGGGTCTGGGGCCAACGTCCTGACTTTC
CASSIDGGSGANVLTF
>-|TRBJ1-2|TRBV19|-
TGTGCCAGTAGTATAGCCCAGGGAGGAAATGGCTACACCTTC
CASSIAQGGNGYTF
>TRBD2|TRBJ2-7|TRBV29-1|-
TGCAGCGTCCTGGGGAGGGCCAGCTCCTACGAGCAGTACTTC
CSVLGRASSYEQYF
>-|TRBJ1-4|TRBV10-3|-
TGTGCCATCAGCCGAACCTTAACTAATGAAAAACTGTTTTTT
CAISRTLTNEKLFF
>-|TRBJ1-6|TRBV6-2/TRBV6-3|-
TGTGCCAGCAGCCCTACCTTGACAGGAGGTAATTCACCCCTCCACTTT
CASSPTLTGGNSPLHF
>TRBD1|TRBJ1-6|TRBV30|-
TGTGCCTGGAGTGTATTATCTTCGGGACAGAGAAATTCACCCCTCCACTTT
CAWSVLSSGQRNSPLHF
>-|TRBJ1-1|TRBV20-1|-
TGCAGTGCTAGTCAAACTCCAAACACTGAAGCTTTCTTT
CSASQTPNTEAFF
>-|TRBJ2-2|TRBV7-3|-
TGTGCCAGCAGCCAGAACTTGCACACACGGAACACCGGGGAGCTGTTTTTT
CASSQNLHTRNTGELFF
>TRBD1|TRBJ1-2|TRBV19|-
TGTGCCAGTACCTCCGGGGGGACAGGGAGAGGCTACACCTTC
CASTSGGTGRGYTF
>-|TRBJ2-5|TRBV19|-
TGTGCCAGTAGTATTGGGGCCACGGAGTGGGAGACCCAGTACTTC
CASSIGATEWETQYF